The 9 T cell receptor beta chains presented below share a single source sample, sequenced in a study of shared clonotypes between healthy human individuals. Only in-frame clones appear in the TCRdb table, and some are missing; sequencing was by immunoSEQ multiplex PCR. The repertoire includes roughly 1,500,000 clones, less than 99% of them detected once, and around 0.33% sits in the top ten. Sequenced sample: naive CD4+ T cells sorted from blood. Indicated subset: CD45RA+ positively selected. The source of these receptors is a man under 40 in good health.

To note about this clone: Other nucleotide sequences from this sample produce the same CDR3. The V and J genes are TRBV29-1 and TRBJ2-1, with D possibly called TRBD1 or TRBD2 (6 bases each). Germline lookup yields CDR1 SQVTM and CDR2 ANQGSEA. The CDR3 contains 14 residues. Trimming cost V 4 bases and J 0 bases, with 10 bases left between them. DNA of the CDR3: TGCAGCGTTGGGAGGGGGAGCTCCTACAATGAGCAGTTCTTC. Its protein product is CSVGRGSSYNEQFF.

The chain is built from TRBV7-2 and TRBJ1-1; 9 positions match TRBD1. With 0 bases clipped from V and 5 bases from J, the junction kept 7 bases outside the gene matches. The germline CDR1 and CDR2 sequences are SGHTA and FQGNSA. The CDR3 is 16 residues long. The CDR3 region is CASSLAPGQGWTEAFF. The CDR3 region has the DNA TGTGCCAGCAGCTTAGCCCCGGGACAGGGATGGACTGAAGCTTTCTTT.

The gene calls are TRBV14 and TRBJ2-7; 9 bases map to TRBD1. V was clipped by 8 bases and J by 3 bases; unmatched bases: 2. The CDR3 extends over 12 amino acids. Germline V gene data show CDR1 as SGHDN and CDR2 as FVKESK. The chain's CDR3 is CASSDRGYEQYF. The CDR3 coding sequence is TGTGCCAGCTCGGACAGGGGCTACGAGCAGTACTTC.

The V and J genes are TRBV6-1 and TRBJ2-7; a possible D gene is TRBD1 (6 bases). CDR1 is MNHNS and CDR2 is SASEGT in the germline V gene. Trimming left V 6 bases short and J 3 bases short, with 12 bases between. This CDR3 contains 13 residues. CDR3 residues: CASSKQGSYEQYF. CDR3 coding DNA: TGTGCCAGCAGCAAACAGGGCAGCTACGAGCAGTACTTC.

CDR3 sequence (DNA): TGTGCCAGCATCCAAAGGACTAGCGGGACCTACGAGCAGTACTTC. Translated, it gives CASIQRTSGTYEQYF. V and J are TRBV27 and TRBJ2-7, with 12 bases that match TRBD2. Germline V gene data show CDR1 as MNHEY and CDR2 as SMNVEV (reference sequence). With 7 bases clipped from V and 2 bases from J, the junction kept 6 bases outside the gene matches. The CDR3 length is 15 residues.

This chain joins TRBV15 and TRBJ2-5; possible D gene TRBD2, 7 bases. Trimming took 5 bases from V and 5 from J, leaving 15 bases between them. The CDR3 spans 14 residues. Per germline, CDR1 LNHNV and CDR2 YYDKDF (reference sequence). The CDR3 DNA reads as TGTGCCACCAGCCTGCGGGGGCTCGGGGAGACCCAGTACTTC. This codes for CATSLRGLGETQYF.

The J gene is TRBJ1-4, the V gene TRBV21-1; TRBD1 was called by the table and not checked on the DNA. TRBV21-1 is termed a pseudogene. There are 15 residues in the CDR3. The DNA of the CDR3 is TGTGCCAGCAGCAGAAGACAGGCGAGTAATGAAAAACTGTTTTTT. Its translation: CASSRRQASNEKLFF.

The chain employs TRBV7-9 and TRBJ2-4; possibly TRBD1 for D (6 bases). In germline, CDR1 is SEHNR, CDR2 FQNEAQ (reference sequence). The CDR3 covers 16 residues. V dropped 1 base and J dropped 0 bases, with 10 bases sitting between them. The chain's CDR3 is CASSLGNRVAKNIQYF. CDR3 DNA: TGTGCCAGCAGCTTAGGAAACAGGGTAGCCAAAAACATTCAGTACTTC.

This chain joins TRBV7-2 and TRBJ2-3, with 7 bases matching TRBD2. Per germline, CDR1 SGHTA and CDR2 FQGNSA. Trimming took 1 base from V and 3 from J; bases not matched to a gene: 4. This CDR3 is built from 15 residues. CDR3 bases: TGTGCCAGCAGCTTAGAAGCGGGGCAGACAGATACGCAGTATTTT. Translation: CASSLEAGQTDTQYF.